This T cell receptor (beta chain) was sequenced in a study of tumor and adjacent non-tumor tissue in lung cancer. In regard to this clonotype: Its specificity is unknown. This is likely a read error, given that the CDR3 carries no conserved phenylalanine or tryptophan at its end.

The template was RNA from unsorted bulk tissue. General observations from the study: Top 100 clones took a larger repertoire share in normal lung.

Three rounds of nested PCR, following a modified ARM-PCR protocol, produced the TCRbeta library. TCRdb used MiXCR to reprocess the multiplex PCR reads, holding one entry per CDR3 protein. The sample records around 70,000 distinct CDR3 sequences, roughly 72% being singletons. Germline values: CDR1 SGHRS, CDR2 YFSETQ. The CDR3 length is 13 residues. The genes are TRBV5-1 and TRBJ2-1; D not resolved. The sample was lung tumor tissue. The TCR comes from a man aged 60 to 69 with non-small cell lung cancer. The CDR3 region is CASSFSPDNEQFL. DNA for the CDR3: TGTGCCAGCAGCTTTTCCCCCGACAATGAGCAGTTCTTA.